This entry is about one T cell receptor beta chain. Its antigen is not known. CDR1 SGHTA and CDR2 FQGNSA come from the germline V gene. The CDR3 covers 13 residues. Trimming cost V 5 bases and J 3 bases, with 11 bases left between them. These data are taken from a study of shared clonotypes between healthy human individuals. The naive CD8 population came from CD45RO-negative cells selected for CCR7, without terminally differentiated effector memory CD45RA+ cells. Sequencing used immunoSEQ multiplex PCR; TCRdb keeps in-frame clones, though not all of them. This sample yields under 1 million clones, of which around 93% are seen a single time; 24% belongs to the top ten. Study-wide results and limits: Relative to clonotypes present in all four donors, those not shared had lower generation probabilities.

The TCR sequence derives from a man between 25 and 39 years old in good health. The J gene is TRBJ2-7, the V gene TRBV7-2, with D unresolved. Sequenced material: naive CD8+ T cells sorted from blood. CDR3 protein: CASSASPSYEQYF. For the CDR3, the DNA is TGTGCCAGCAGCGCGAGCCCTAGCTACGAGCAGTACTTC.